The entry below describes one T cell receptor (beta chain). Antigen: not known. These data originate in a study of beta chain features in type 1 diabetes. Study-wide results and limits: A definitive answer on HLA type influencing TCRB rearrangement was not reached here.

cDNA synthesis used the whole RNA isolate, giving expressed TCRB sequences. Profiled with immunoSEQ multiplex PCR; TCRdb holds only in-frame clones, not every one. The sample lists 300,000 to 450,000 clones, around 12% occurring once. There was one heparinised blood draw per donor, averaging roughly 0.12 L. Specimen: naive CD4+ T cells from blood. The clonotype comes from a man younger than 30 in good health.

The CDR3 loop reads CASRLQDSQGQPQHF. CDR3 sequence (DNA): TGTGCCAGCAGATTACAGGACAGTCAGGGACAGCCCCAGCATTTT. The chain is built from TRBV28 and TRBJ1-5, with D possibly being TRBD1 (6 bases). V dropped 6 bases and J dropped 7 bases, with 19 bases sitting between them. From germline, CDR1 is MDHEN and CDR2 SYDVKM. CDR3 length: 15 residues.